This TCR beta chain was sequenced in a study of blood T cell repertoires in COVID-19. The overall study: PBMCs, B-cell-depleted T cells, or T cells were the source of the cDNA or gDNA that made up the material.

Germline CDR1 is LGHDT and CDR2 is YNNKEL (reference sequence). The CDR3 has 14 amino acids. The V end was cut by 2 bases, the J end by 2 bases, with 10 bases between. Libraries were prepared by immunoSEQ multiplex PCR; TCRdb keeps only in-frame clonotypes and omits some of them. Among 240,000 or so clones, about four fifths were seen once, and the ten largest hold roughly 2%. Sequencing input: peripheral blood. The V call is TRBV3-1 (or the pseudogene TRBV3-2), the J call TRBJ2-7; D remains unclear. The clonotype was recovered from a man aged 25-45 years who had recovered from COVID-19. DNA of the CDR3: TGTGCCAGCAGCCAAAACAGAGCCACCTACGAGCAGTACTTC. This gives the protein CASSQNRATYEQYF.